A single sample is the source of the 31 T cell receptor beta chains below, sequenced in a study of CD8 T cells in ankylosing spondylitis. TCRdb ran MiXCR on the 5' RACE reads and lists one entry per CDR3 protein. The sample includes a few hundred thousand distinct CDR3 sequences, over 15% seen only once; the top ten take roughly 8%. Sequencing input: blood, either unsorted or a sorted T cell fraction (not recorded which). These receptor sequences come from a male donor with ankylosing spondylitis or in good health (not recorded which).

This clonotype was counted between two and nine times. An end of the junction does not agree with germline; a read error may underlie this. J is TRBJ2-7 and V is TRBV20-1, with 8 bases identical to TRBD2. The CDR3 covers 11 residues. CDR1 is DFQATT and CDR2 is SNEGSKA in the germline V gene (reference sequence). The CDR3 bases are TGCAGTGCTAGTAGTCCCTCAGCGGGAGTTTTC. Its translation is CSASSPSAGVF.

The J gene is TRBJ2-5, the V gene TRBV5-1; TRBD1 is a possible D gene (6 bases). Germline-derived CDR1 and CDR2 are SGHRS and YFSETQ. There are 16 residues in the CDR3. V lost 2 bases and J 2 bases, leaving 16 bases between the germline ends. Written as DNA, the CDR3 is TGCGCCAGCAGCTTCGGGACAACGAGGGCACAAGAGACCCAGTACTTC. Protein: CASSFGTTRAQETQYF.

The chain uses TRBV5-6 and TRBJ1-1; TRBD1 matches at 9 bases. V trimming: 5 bases; J trimming: 1 base; junction bases outside the gene matches: 21. Germline lookup yields CDR1 SGHDT and CDR2 YYEEEE. CDR3 size: 20 residues. The CDR3: CASSYLGITGTGSKNTEAFF. The CDR3 nucleotides are TGTGCCAGCAGTTATCTTGGTATAACTGGGACAGGGAGCAAGAACACTGAAGCTTTCTTT. The full variable domain, its missing parts supplied by reference TRBV5-6 and TRBJ1-1, is DAGVTQSPTHLIKTRGQQVTLRCSPKSGHDTVSWYQQALGQGPQFIFQYYEEEERQRGNFPDRFSGHQFPNYSSELNVNALLLGDSALYLCASSYLGITGTGSKNTEAFFGQGTRLTVV.

There are many counts of this clonotype. The chain recombines TRBV28 with TRBJ1-4; no clear D gene. CDR1 and CDR2 from the germline V gene are MDHEN and SYDVKM. The V gene lost 0 bases and the J gene lost 7 bases, with 6 bases spanning the gap. The CDR3 contains 13 residues. The CDR3 reads CASSLWGSEKLFF. The CDR3 DNA sequence: TGTGCCAGCAGTTTATGGGGGTCTGAAAAACTGTTTTTT.

The chain employs TRBV2 and TRBJ2-3; no clear D. Per germline, CDR1 SNHLY and CDR2 FYNNEI. V lost 2 bases, J lost 7 bases, and 4 bases lay in between. The CDR3 extends over 11 amino acids. CDR3 DNA sequence: TGTGCCAGCAGTGAACTGAATACGCAGTATTTT. Protein: CASSELNTQYF.

This clonotype appeared a few times. The rearrangement links TRBV5-1 to TRBJ2-3, with D possibly being TRBD2 (5 bases). CDR3 length: 16 amino acids. The V gene lost 0 bases and the J gene lost 0 bases, with 11 bases spanning the gap. Germline lookup yields CDR1 SGHRS and CDR2 YFSETQ. The CDR3 is CASSLGRETSTDTQYF. The CDR3 DNA follows: TGCGCCAGCAGCTTGGGAAGGGAGACTAGCACAGATACGCAGTATTTT.

The rearrangement joins TRBV14 to TRBJ1-2; D uncertain. This CDR3 region has 13 residues. The V end was cut by 3 bases, the J end by 6 bases, with 11 bases between. Looked up from germline, CDR1 is SGHDN and CDR2 is FVKESK. The DNA for the CDR3 is TGTGCCAGCAGCCAGATTCCGTGGGATGGCTACACCTTC. Translating it yields CASSQIPWDGYTF.

The CDR3 loop reads CASSSGTSGYTDTQYF. CDR3 coding DNA: TGCGCCAGCAGCTCTGGGACTAGCGGATACACAGATACGCAGTATTTT. The V call is TRBV5-1, the J call TRBJ2-3, with TRBD2 identical over 11 bases. Germline V CDR1 and CDR2: SGHRS, YFSETQ. J lost 2 bases, V lost 3 bases, and 5 bases had no gene match. The CDR3 has 16 residues.

The rearrangement links TRBV7-9 to TRBJ1-2, with a possible D match to TRBD1 (5 bases). V lost 0 bases, J lost 4 bases, and 9 bases lay in between. CDR1 is SEHNR, CDR2 FQNEAQ, per germline (reference sequence). The CDR3 length is 14 residues. In DNA, the CDR3 is TGTGCCAGCAGCTTAGCTGGGGGGACCTATGGCTACACCTTC. Protein sequence: CASSLAGGTYGYTF.

The genes are TRBV6-1 and TRBJ1-5; the D gene is possibly TRBD1 (5 bases). V lost 6 bases, J lost 4 bases, and 19 bases lay in between. The CDR3 loop spans 16 amino acids. CDR1 and CDR2 from the germline V gene are MNHNS and SASEGT. CDR3 DNA: TGTGCCAGCAGAGACACGGACACAGGCGATAATCAGCCCCAGCATTTT. Protein sequence: CASRDTDTGDNQPQHF.

The genes are TRBV11-2 and TRBJ1-4; no firm D call. This CDR3 has 13 amino acids. Trimming pared 6 bases from V and 7 bases from J, leaving 12 bases between. Germline lookup yields CDR1 SGHAT and CDR2 FQNNGV. CDR3 in amino acids: CASRKGVGEKLFF. The CDR3 bases are TGTGCCAGCAGAAAGGGCGTGGGTGAAAAACTGTTTTTT.

This clonotype appeared a few times. V usage is TRBV7-8 and J usage is TRBJ1-5; TRBD1 matches at 10 bases. The length of the CDR3 is 13 residues. Trimming removed 5 bases from V and 8 bases from J; junction bases left unmatched: 3. CDR1 and CDR2 (germline): SGHVS, FQNEAQ. The CDR3 DNA is TGTGCCAGCAGCCAGGACAGGGGGGAGCCCCAGCATTTT. Amino acid sequence: CASSQDRGEPQHF.

This clonotype came up a few times. J is TRBJ1-5 and V is TRBV12-3 or TRBV12-4; D is unresolved. The V and J ends lost 6 bases and 5 bases respectively, with 14 bases between them. The CDR3 is made up of 14 amino acids. The CDR3 reads CASSPILEDQPQHF. The CDR3, as DNA: TGTGCCAGCAGCCCAATATTAGAGGATCAGCCCCAGCATTTT.

This clonotype came up many times. J is TRBJ1-1 and V is TRBV29-1, with a tentative D call TRBD1 (6 bases). Germline-derived CDR1 and CDR2 are SQVTM and ANQGSEA. The CDR3 spans 15 residues. V shed 6 bases and J shed 4 bases, with 21 bases lying between them. CDR3 sequence: CSVSRQERGSTEAFF. In DNA, the CDR3 is TGCAGCGTGAGTCGACAGGAACGAGGTAGCACTGAAGCTTTCTTT.

The genes are TRBV5-1 and TRBJ2-1; 7 bases are a match to TRBD2. Germline loops: CDR1 SGHRS, CDR2 YFSETQ. The CDR3 length is 17 residues. Unmatched junction bases numbered 7, after V lost 0 bases and J lost 1 base. Here the CDR3 DNA reads TGCGCCAGCAGCTTGGCTAGTTGGGGGGGGTCCTACAATGAGCAGTTCTTC. Translating it yields CASSLASWGGSYNEQFF.

This clonotype was seen at least ten times. The rearrangement uses TRBV12-3 or TRBV12-4 and TRBJ2-1; D possibly corresponds to TRBD2 (6 bases). The CDR3 contains 13 residues. The ends were cut back, 3 bases at V and 8 bases at J, with 11 bases in the middle. The CDR3 loop is CASSLREGDEQFF. For the CDR3, the DNA is TGTGCCAGCAGTTTGCGGGAAGGGGATGAGCAGTTCTTC.

This clonotype has a handful of counts. This rearrangement joins TRBV6-2 or TRBV6-3 to TRBJ1-2, with D maybe TRBD1 (5 bases). CDR3 size: 17 residues. CDR1 and CDR2 (germline): MNHEY, SVGEGT. V was pared by 0 bases and J by 4 bases, with 18 bases between. The CDR3 region has the DNA TGTGCCAGCAGTTACTCTCCCTTAAGGGGCGCGGGCTATGGCTACACCTTC. Translation: CASSYSPLRGAGYGYTF.

This clonotype has only a few counts. V usage is TRBV6-1 and J usage is TRBJ1-6; a possible D gene is TRBD1 (6 bases). Trimming stripped 7 bases from V and 7 bases from J, with 14 bases between. Looked up from germline, CDR1 is MNHNS and CDR2 is SASEGT. The CDR3 consists of 14 residues. The CDR3 DNA follows: TGTGCCAGCAATACAGGGCTAAGGAATTCACCCCTCCACTTT. Protein: CASNTGLRNSPLHF.

With respect to this clonotype: The junction departs from the called germline gene at one end, perhaps through a read error. The chain combines TRBV20-1 with TRBJ1-1; no definite D call. CDR1 DFQATT and CDR2 SNEGSKA come from the germline V gene (reference sequence). There are 12 residues in the CDR3. The CDR3 bases are TGCAGTGCCAACCAGATGAACGCTGAAGCTTTCTTT. This translates into CSANQMNAEAFF.

V is TRBV7-3 and J is TRBJ2-3, with D unresolved. Trimming cost V 5 bases and J 7 bases, with 16 bases left between them. Germline lookup yields CDR1 SGHTA and CDR2 FQGTGA. The CDR3 loop spans 14 amino acids. DNA of the CDR3: TGTGCCAGCAGCCCCCCCGATCAACGATATACGCAGTATTTT. This gives the protein CASSPPDQRYTQYF.

This clonotype was recorded many times. The V call is TRBV10-3, the J call TRBJ2-1; TRBD2 matches at 8 bases. Trimming at V came to 7 bases and at J to 6 bases, leaving 8 bases not matched to a gene. The CDR3 has 14 amino acids. CDR1 is ENHRY and CDR2 is SYGVKD in the germline V gene. The CDR3 DNA reads as TGTGCCATCACCGCCAGCGGGAGTGGCAATGAGCAGTTCTTC. Its protein is CAITASGSGNEQFF.

About this clonotype itself: This may come from a read error, since a much larger clone is one base off. This rearrangement joins TRBV5-1 to TRBJ2-2; the D gene is possibly TRBD1 (6 bases). The CDR3 length is 15 residues. Germline loops: CDR1 SGHRS, CDR2 YFSETQ. Between the trimmed V and J ends, which lost 2 bases and 7 bases, there was a span of 15 bases. The CDR3, as DNA: TGCGCCAGCAGCTTAACAACAGGGATCGGCGGGGAGCTGTTTTTT. This sequence encodes CASSLTTGIGGELFF.

The CDR3 reads CSARDFRTGADGYTF. Written as DNA, the CDR3 is TGCAGTGCTAGAGACTTTAGGACAGGGGCGGATGGCTACACCTTC. The chain employs TRBV20-1 and TRBJ1-2; 9 nucleotides match TRBD1. Germline lookup yields CDR1 DFQATT and CDR2 SNEGSKA (reference sequence). This CDR3 comprises 15 residues. Germline trimming cut 0 bases from V and 6 bases from J; bases unmatched to any gene: 8.

Concerning this clonotype: An end of the junction does not agree with germline; a read error may underlie this. The V call is TRBV7-3, the J call TRBJ2-5; 8 bases line up with TRBD2. The length of the CDR3 is 15 residues. Germline assignment: CDR1 SGHTA and CDR2 FQGTGA. In DNA form, the CDR3 reads TGTGCCAGCAGCCTAACCGGGACTAGGGAAGAGACCCAGTACTTC. Translation: CASSLTGTREETQYF.

This clonotype was counted a few times. The chain carries TRBV20-1 and TRBJ1-2; unclear D gene. The CDR3 contains 12 residues. From germline, CDR1 is DFQATT and CDR2 SNEGSKA (reference sequence). The CDR3 DNA follows: TGCAGAATTGCAACATTCCAAGGTGGCTACACCTTC. Translating gives CRIATFQGGYTF.

This clonotype was counted only a few times. The V gene is TRBV20-1, the J gene TRBJ1-1; 9 nucleotides match TRBD1. The CDR3 is 13 residues long. Trimming at V came to 5 bases and at J to 5 bases, leaving 6 bases not matched to a gene. CDR1 is DFQATT and CDR2 is SNEGSKA in the germline V gene (reference sequence). This CDR3 reads CSAFDRGETEAFF. For the CDR3, the DNA is TGCAGTGCTTTTGACAGGGGGGAAACTGAAGCTTTCTTT.

There are a few counts of this clonotype. J is TRBJ1-1 and V is TRBV4-1, with D possibly being TRBD1 (6 bases). Germline V gives CDR1 MGHRA, CDR2 YSYEKL. Trimming removed 5 bases at V and 5 bases at J, with 21 bases between. This CDR3 has 16 amino acids. The chain's CDR3 is CASSVGGGTGTTEAFF. CDR3 DNA: TGCGCCAGCAGCGTAGGGGGGGGCACCGGGACAACTGAAGCTTTCTTT.

This clonotype was recorded at least ten times. This chain links TRBV5-4 with TRBJ2-2; D is unresolved. The V gene's germline CDR1 is SGHNT and CDR2 YYREEE (reference sequence). The CDR3 runs 14 residues. V gave up 4 bases and J gave up 1 base, with 8 bases separating them. The CDR3 protein is CASSEIKNTGELFF. In DNA, the CDR3 is TGTGCCAGCAGCGAAATTAAGAACACCGGGGAGCTGTTTTTT.

This clonotype was observed a handful of times. J is TRBJ1-3 and V is TRBV12-3 or TRBV12-4, with D possibly TRBD1 on 6 matching bases. Trimming took 7 bases from V and 0 from J, leaving 16 bases between them. This CDR3 has 16 amino acids. CDR3 sequence reads: CASTQEQGNSGNTIYF. DNA for the CDR3: TGTGCCAGCACCCAAGAACAGGGAAACTCTGGAAACACCATATATTTT.

This clonotype was seen more than once but under ten times. The V and J genes are TRBV10-3 and TRBJ2-7; D is unresolved. V dropped 2 bases and J dropped 6 bases, with 11 bases sitting between them. Per germline, CDR1 ENHRY and CDR2 SYGVKD. This CDR3 contains 13 residues. The CDR3 sequence is CAISEEAGLEQYV. The CDR3 region has the DNA TGTGCCATCAGTGAGGAGGCAGGCCTCGAGCAGTACGTC.

The CDR3 sequence is CASSQGTAYTGELFF. As DNA, the CDR3 is TGCGCCAGCAGCCAGGGGACCGCATACACCGGGGAGCTGTTTTTT. The rearrangement joins TRBV5-1 to TRBJ2-2, with D possibly matching TRBD1 (6 bases). This CDR3 has 15 amino acids. Germline lookup yields CDR1 SGHRS and CDR2 YFSETQ. The V end was cut by 4 bases, the J end by 3 bases, with 13 bases between.